This T cell receptor beta chain was captured in a study of shared clonotypes between healthy human individuals. In regard to this clone: Additional DNA sequences in this sample encode the identical CDR3.

The assay was run at deep level. Produced via immunoSEQ multiplex PCR; TCRdb's table is partial and in-frame only. The profile shows about 2,500,000 clones, more than 80% of them singletons. Trimming removed 3 bases from V and 1 base from J, with 10 bases in between. Germline CDR1 and CDR2: SGHTA and FQGNSA. The CDR3 is 14 residues long. Investigators divided CD4+ cells into CD45RA+ naive and CD45RA-negative memory subsets. This sequence originates from a man younger than 35 in good health. The sequencing input was naive CD4+ T cells sorted from blood. The subset was: CD45RA+ positively selected. The chain has TRBV7-2 and TRBJ2-7, with D unresolved. CDR3 nucleotides: TGTGCCAGCAGCTTGGTCCCGTCATCCTACGAGCAGTACTTC. It yields the protein CASSLVPSSYEQYF.